The 14 T cell receptor beta chains listed next were all sequenced from one sample in a study of post-analysis software for immune sequencing data. Their antigens remain unidentified. Whole-study findings and limits: TRBV5-6, TRBV5-1 and TRBV20-1 were among several TRBV segments more frequent in patients than controls.

cDNA libraries of TCR beta carried unique molecular identifiers. TCRdb called the PCR reads again in MiXCR, with one record for every CDR3 protein. This sample has 650,000 to 850,000 distinct CDR3 sequences; 40% to 55% occur once, and the top ten carry around 4.7%. Sample: blood. Source of these receptors: a girl aged 10 to 17 with multiple sclerosis.

This clonotype was detected only a few times. V gene TRBV12-3 or TRBV12-4 combines with J gene TRBJ2-3; TRBD2 matches at 11 bases. This CDR3 has 16 residues. Trimming removed 2 bases from V and 4 bases from J; junction bases left unmatched: 5. Here the CDR3 DNA reads TGTGCCAGCAGTTTAATACTAGCGGGAGCGTCAGATACGCAGTATTTT. It specifies CASSLILAGASDTQYF.

The chain is built from TRBV27 and TRBJ2-7; D is unclear. V lost 4 bases and J lost 6, with 10 bases in between. The CDR3 runs 12 residues. Germline values: CDR1 MNHEY, CDR2 SMNVEV (reference sequence). The CDR3 reads CASSSDSREQYF. CDR3 coding DNA: TGTGCCAGCAGTTCCGACTCCCGCGAGCAGTACTTC.

V gene TRBV20-1 combines with J gene TRBJ2-5; 7 bases are a match to TRBD2. V lost 5 bases to trimming and J lost 4 bases; unmatched junction nucleotides: 7. Germline loops: CDR1 DFQATT, CDR2 SNEGSKA (reference sequence). CDR3 length: 13 amino acids. The CDR3 spells CSAGAGRRETQYF. The DNA of the CDR3 is TGCAGTGCTGGAGCGGGGCGCAGAGAGACCCAGTACTTC.

This clonotype was seen a few times. The chain couples TRBV9 to TRBJ2-2; TRBD1 agrees at 7 bases. The CDR3 runs 14 residues. CDR1 SGDLS and CDR2 YYNGEE come from the germline V gene. J gave up 6 bases and V 4 bases, and 6 bases lay outside the gene matches. The CDR3 loop reads CASSQGQDPGELFF. For the CDR3, the DNA is TGTGCCAGCAGCCAAGGACAGGACCCCGGGGAGCTGTTTTTT.

This chain uses TRBV29-1 with TRBJ2-1, with 14 positions matching TRBD2. After removal of 2 bases from V and 6 bases from J, the junction contained 6 bases not matched to a gene. Germline V gives CDR1 SQVTM, CDR2 ANQGSEA. There are 16 residues in the CDR3. CDR3 nucleotides: TGCAGCGTTGAACCGACTAGCGGGAGGGGAGGCAATGAGCAGTTCTTC. It codes for CSVEPTSGRGGNEQFF.

This clonotype was counted between two and nine times. This chain uses TRBV10-3 with TRBJ1-4; TRBD1 matches at 8 bases. V lost 3 bases and J lost 7; bases outside the gene matches: 4. Germline CDR1 ENHRY, CDR2 SYGVKD. The CDR3 is 14 residues long. The CDR3 nucleotides are TGTGCCATCAGTGAAGACAGGGGTGGTGAAAAACTGTTTTTT. It encodes CAISEDRGGEKLFF.

The chain links TRBV7-8 to TRBJ2-7; 9 bases line up with TRBD1. Germline CDR1 SGHVS, CDR2 FQNEAQ. Trimming removed 2 bases from V and 0 bases from J; junction bases left unmatched: 5. The CDR3 totals 16 residues. CDR3 in amino acids: CASSLRGTGTSYEQYF. CDR3 bases: TGTGCCAGCAGCTTAAGGGGGACAGGGACCTCCTACGAGCAGTACTTC.

This chain links TRBV27 with TRBJ1-2, with 11 positions matching TRBD1. The germline gives CDR1 MNHEY, CDR2 SMNVEV (reference sequence). The V gene end was trimmed by 8 bases and the J gene end by 8 bases; junction bases not matched to a gene: 10. CDR3 length: 14 residues. In nucleotides, the CDR3 is TGTGCCAGCCGACCTGGGACAGGGGGAAGGGGCTACACCTTC. Its translation: CASRPGTGGRGYTF.

This chain uses TRBV29-1 with TRBJ1-4; 12 bases fit TRBD1. The V gene end was trimmed by 7 bases and the J gene end by 7 bases; junction bases not matched to a gene: 1. The V gene's germline CDR1 is SQVTM and CDR2 ANQGSEA. This CDR3 contains 12 residues. This chain's CDR3 is CSAGQGAEKLFF. In DNA form, the CDR3 reads TGCAGCGCGGGACAGGGGGCTGAAAAACTGTTTTTT.

The chain carries TRBV3-1 and TRBJ1-2, with 8 bases matching TRBD1. This CDR3 spans 12 amino acids. V lost 4 bases, J lost 12 bases, and 7 bases stayed unmatched. CDR1 LGHDT and CDR2 YNNKEL come from the germline V gene (reference sequence). CDR3 sequence: CASSPGQGGHTF. CDR3 sequence (DNA): TGTGCCAGCAGCCCAGGACAGGGAGGGCACACCTTC.

There are a few counts of this clonotype. The rearrangement uses TRBV7-9 and TRBJ2-1; 12 bases align to TRBD2. The CDR3 spans 14 residues. Trimming cost V 5 bases and J 9 bases; bases outside gene matches: 5. The germline V gene has CDR1 SEHNR and CDR2 FQNEAQ (reference sequence). Here the CDR3 reads CASSTLLAGGEQFF. The CDR3 nucleotides read TGTGCCAGCAGCACCTTACTAGCGGGGGGTGAGCAGTTCTTC.

The chain links TRBV18 to TRBJ2-4; a possible D gene is TRBD1 (6 bases). The length of the CDR3 is 14 residues. Trimming pared 3 bases from V and 4 bases from J, leaving 10 bases between. CDR1 and CDR2 from the germline V gene are KGHSH and LQKENI. This chain's CDR3 is CASSPNQGKNIQYF. In nucleotides, the CDR3 is TGTGCCAGCTCACCCAACCAGGGGAAAAACATTCAGTACTTC.

This clonotype was recorded a few times. V usage is TRBV24-1 and J usage is TRBJ2-1, with TRBD2 matching 11 bases. V shed 3 bases and J 9 bases; nucleotides not matched to a gene: 15. The CDR3 sequence is 18 residues long. Germline V gives CDR1 KGHDR, CDR2 SFDVKD. This CDR3 reads CATSDANGGVAGGPEQFF. The CDR3 bases are TGTGCCACCAGTGATGCGAACGGGGGGGTAGCGGGAGGGCCTGAGCAGTTCTTC.

This clonotype was found once. CDR3 DNA: TGTGCCACCAGTGATTTTGCCGAGGGTGATGAGCAGTTCTTC. Residues: CATSDFAEGDEQFF. The chain links TRBV24-1 to TRBJ2-1, with D possibly TRBD2 on 5 matching bases. This CDR3 has 14 amino acids. Germline V gene lookup returns CDR1 KGHDR and CDR2 SFDVKD. The V end lost 1 base, the J end lost 8 bases, and 11 bases lay between the germline ends.